Presented here are 21 T cell receptor beta chains from one specimen sequenced in a study of blood T cell repertoires in COVID-19. TCRdb's copy holds only in-frame clones and misses some; the assay was immunoSEQ multiplex PCR. Here the sample spans about 12,000 clones, roughly 76% being singletons. The material sequenced was peripheral blood. The receptor set was obtained from a human donor in a cohort sampled during active COVID-19.

The chain combines TRBV19 with TRBJ2-3, with 10 nucleotides matching TRBD2. V shed 3 bases and J 4 bases; nucleotides not matched to a gene: 10. Germline CDR1 and CDR2: LNHDA and SQIVND (reference sequence). The CDR3 length is 17 residues. The CDR3 DNA follows: TGTGCCAGTAGTATTCGGGTTCTAGCGGGAGCCCCAGATACGCAGTATTTT. Its protein product is CASSIRVLAGAPDTQYF.

This clone occurred a few times. This rearrangement joins TRBV12-3 or TRBV12-4 to TRBJ1-2, with D possibly matching TRBD1 (5 bases). The V gene lost 8 bases and the J gene lost 4 bases, with 14 bases spanning the gap. There are 13 residues in the CDR3. The CDR3 here is CASVGPGGYGYTF. The CDR3 DNA reads TGTGCCAGCGTAGGGCCGGGGGGCTATGGCTACACCTTC.

In its sample, this clone was seen a few times. V is TRBV28 and J is TRBJ2-1; 12 positions agree with TRBD2. The CDR3 is 14 amino acids. The ends lost 11 bases at V and 6 bases at J; junction bases unmatched: 8. Germline V gene sequence: CDR1 MDHEN, CDR2 SYDVKM. CDR3 sequence reads: CASLLAGGFNEQFF. In DNA form, the CDR3 reads TGTGCCTCCCTACTAGCGGGAGGTTTCAATGAGCAGTTCTTC.

The chain employs TRBV7-2 and TRBJ2-7; 7 bases fit TRBD1. This CDR3 spans 15 amino acids. Germline V gene data show CDR1 as SGHTA and CDR2 as FQGNSA. V shed 5 bases, J shed 2 bases, and the junction held 9 bases outside the gene matches. The CDR3 loop is CASSPAGTEPYEQYF. In DNA form, the CDR3 reads TGTGCCAGCAGCCCCGCCGGGACAGAGCCCTACGAGCAGTACTTC.

The table lists this clone with a few counts. This chain's CDR3 is CASSLEGGAYTGELFF. The CDR3 region has the DNA TGTGCCAGCAGCCTAGAGGGCGGGGCATACACCGGGGAGCTGTTTTTT. The chain carries TRBV3-1 (or the pseudogene TRBV3-2) and TRBJ2-2; D may be TRBD2 (6 bases). The germline V and J ends were trimmed by 4 bases and 3 bases, with 15 bases remaining between them. The CDR3 extends over 16 amino acids. The germline CDR1 and CDR2 sequences are LGHDT and YNNKEL (reference sequence).

This chain uses TRBV9 with TRBJ2-7; tentatively, D is TRBD1 (5 bases). Trimming left V 4 bases short and J 0 bases short, with 14 bases between. CDR1 and CDR2 (germline): SGDLS, YYNGEE. There are 15 residues in the CDR3. CDR3 nucleotides: TGTGCCAGCAGCCAAGGACCAGGGTCCTCCTACGAGCAGTACTTC. The encoded protein is CASSQGPGSSYEQYF.

V is TRBV7-6 and J is TRBJ2-2; TRBD1 aligns across 10 bases. The J segment lost 0 bases and the V segment lost 5 bases, leaving 3 bases of the junction unmatched. The germline V gene encodes CDR1 SGHVS and CDR2 FNYEAQ. This CDR3 spans 16 amino acids. The CDR3 spells CASSATGGTNTGELFF. The DNA for the CDR3 is TGTGCCAGCAGCGCGACAGGGGGCACGAACACCGGGGAGCTGTTTTTT.

Only a few counts were recorded for this clone. The chain is built from TRBV5-1 and TRBJ2-2; 7 bases line up with TRBD2. Looked up from germline, CDR1 is SGHRS and CDR2 is YFSETQ. This CDR3 spans 16 amino acids. With 4 bases clipped from V and 3 bases from J, the junction kept 9 bases outside the gene matches. CDR3 protein: CASSVNPGLYTGELFF. CDR3 sequence (DNA): TGCGCCAGCAGCGTAAATCCGGGACTATACACCGGGGAGCTGTTTTTT.

The chain recombines TRBV19 with TRBJ2-7, with unresolved D. Trimming shortened V by 5 bases and J by 2 bases, and 16 bases separated the two germline ends. CDR1 is LNHDA and CDR2 is SQIVND in the germline V gene (reference sequence). This CDR3 region has 15 residues. CDR3 in DNA: TGTGCCAGTAGTCCCCACCACAGATCCCCCTACGAGCAGTACTTC. This translates into CASSPHHRSPYEQYF.

The gene calls are TRBV19 and TRBJ1-5, with a tentative D call TRBD1 (5 bases). Germline values: CDR1 LNHDA, CDR2 SQIVND (reference sequence). V was pared by 9 bases and J by 6 bases, with 15 bases between. This CDR3 is 13 amino acids long. The CDR3 DNA reads as TGTGCCAGCTCACGTGCGGGGGGTCAGCCCCAGCATTTT. It encodes CASSRAGGQPQHF.

This clone has only a few counts. This rearrangement joins TRBV3-1 (or the pseudogene TRBV3-2) to TRBJ2-1; TRBD1 matches 11 bases. The CDR3 covers 15 residues. Germline V gives CDR1 LGHDT, CDR2 YNNKEL (reference sequence). The junction had 0 bases not matched to a gene; V was cut back by 0 bases and J by 5 bases. The CDR3 bases are TGTGCCAGCAGCCAAGAGGACAGGGGGCACAATGAGCAGTTCTTC. It specifies CASSQEDRGHNEQFF.

This clone appeared once. The chain carries TRBV19 and TRBJ1-2; possibly TRBD1 for D (5 bases). The CDR3 runs to 13 residues. Trimming took 5 bases from V and 5 from J, leaving 12 bases between them. Per germline, CDR1 LNHDA and CDR2 SQIVND (reference sequence). The CDR3 reads CASSQLRGYGYTF. The CDR3 region has the DNA TGTGCCAGTAGTCAACTCCGGGGGTATGGCTACACCTTC.

The genes are TRBV6-6 and TRBJ1-3, with TRBD1 identical over 9 bases. CDR1 is MNHNY and CDR2 is SVGAGI in the germline V gene (reference sequence). V dropped 6 bases and J dropped 3; count of bases not matched to a gene: 6. CDR3 length equals 15 residues. CDR3 sequence: CASSWGQGFGNTIYF. As DNA, the CDR3 is TGTGCCAGCAGCTGGGGACAGGGCTTTGGAAACACCATATATTTT.

V is TRBV28 and J is TRBJ1-2, with 8 bases fitting TRBD1. Trimming cost V 2 bases and J 7 bases; bases outside gene matches: 12. CDR3 size: 16 residues. The germline CDR1 and CDR2 sequences are MDHEN and SYDVKM. DNA for the CDR3: TGTGCCAGCAGTTTACCGGACAGGGCAAAAACCCTTGGCTACACCTTC. Encoded protein: CASSLPDRAKTLGYTF.

The rearrangement links TRBV6-5 to TRBJ1-2; 9 bases line up with TRBD1. The CDR3 length is 15 residues. Trimming cost V 1 base and J 4 bases; bases outside gene matches: 4. Germline CDR1 reads MNHEY; CDR2 reads SVGAGI. DNA for the CDR3: TGTGCCAGCAGTTACTACTGGACAGGGGCCTATGGCTACACCTTC. It translates to CASSYYWTGAYGYTF.

This rearrangement joins TRBV4-3 to TRBJ1-5; D ambiguous. V lost 0 bases and J lost 3, with 9 bases in between. Germline-derived CDR1 and CDR2 are LGHNA and YSLEER. This CDR3 has 15 residues. CDR3 sequence: CASSQDRGFNQPQHF. CDR3 nucleotide sequence: TGCGCCAGCAGCCAAGATAGAGGGTTCAATCAGCCCCAGCATTTT.

By share, this clone counts as medium-sized. This chain connects TRBV18 to TRBJ2-7; TRBD1 is a possible D gene (5 bases). CDR3 length equals 13 residues. CDR1 is KGHSH and CDR2 is LQKENI in the germline V gene. Deletions cut 1 base from V and 6 bases from J, with 10 bases between. CDR3 DNA: TGTGCCAGCTCACCACTTGGCAGGGTCGAGCAGTACTTC. Encoded protein: CASSPLGRVEQYF.

The chain combines TRBV28 with TRBJ1-4; 8 nucleotides align to TRBD1. Germline V gives CDR1 MDHEN, CDR2 SYDVKM. The CDR3 extends over 14 amino acids. With V trimmed by 3 bases and J by 8 bases, 5 bases remained unmatched. The CDR3: CASSFGGTGEKLFF. CDR3 coding DNA: TGTGCCAGCAGTTTCGGCGGGACAGGAGAAAAACTGTTTTTT.

The chain has TRBV5-8 and TRBJ1-2; D might be TRBD1 (6 bases). The germline V gene has CDR1 SGHTS and CDR2 YDEGEE. V was clipped by 5 bases and J by 9 bases, with 23 bases between them. There are 15 residues in the CDR3. This chain's CDR3 is CASRLGHASFESYTF. CDR3 in DNA: TGTGCCAGCAGGCTGGGACACGCCTCCTTCGAGAGCTACACCTTC.

The V and J genes are TRBV9 and TRBJ1-5; no firm D call. V lost 6 bases to trimming and J lost 1 base, with 14 bases between them. The CDR3 consists of 15 residues. Germline lookup yields CDR1 SGDLS and CDR2 YYNGEE. CDR3 sequence reads: CASTKDPRSNQPQHF. CDR3 nucleotides: TGTGCCAGCACCAAAGATCCGAGGAGCAATCAGCCCCAGCATTTT.

A few counts support this clone. The rearrangement joins TRBV2 to TRBJ2-1, with TRBD2 matching 10 bases. V was pared by 3 bases and J by 7 bases, with 6 bases of the junction left unmatched. This CDR3 has 15 residues. CDR1 SNHLY and CDR2 FYNNEI come from the germline V gene. The CDR3 sequence is CASSESSGGANEQFF. Written as DNA, the CDR3 is TGTGCCAGCAGTGAGAGCAGCGGGGGGGCTAATGAGCAGTTCTTC.